This T cell receptor (beta chain) derives from a study of T cell responses to AZD1222 COVID-19 vaccine. On the study more broadly: Second-dose intervals of approximately 4 or approximately 12 weeks were pooled. General study points: The study found Spike-specific TCR breadth and depth rose after two AZD1222 doses. Most donors were white British and more were female, and clonal diversity was possibly underestimated. CD4 TCRs linked to vaccination spanned spike, dominating at 160-218 and 743-854.

The data were produced by immunoSEQ multiplex PCR, yet TCRdb's version contains in-frame clones alone and is incomplete. Here the sample spans fewer than 150,000 clones, about 90% being singletons. Between the trimmed V and J ends, which lost 1 base and 8 bases, there was a span of 18 bases. This CDR3 has 15 residues. Germline CDR1 reads SGHTS; CDR2 reads YDEGEE. A word on this clone: Antigen unknown.

The sequence derives from an adult in good health. Sample: peripheral blood, taken on day 0 of AZD1222 vaccination. The chain carries TRBV5-8 and TRBJ1-1, with D perhaps matching TRBD1 (5 bases). CDR3 sequence (DNA): TGTGCCAGCAGCTTGTTCCCCCAGGGAGGTTCAGAAGCTTTCTTT. It codes for CASSLFPQGGSEAFF.